A single sample gave rise to the 27 T cell receptor beta chains below, sequenced in a study of B cell selection in AIRE deficiency. The method was immunoSEQ multiplex PCR; TCRdb's version includes in-frame clones alone and lacks a portion of them. The sample lists approximately 26,000 clones, about 90% seen once, with approximately 1.1% in the top ten. Regulatory T cells were sorted as CD4+CD25hiCD127low/negative. Sequenced: CD4+CD25+ Tregs sorted from PBMCs. Receptors were obtained from a human donor in good health.

The rearrangement joins TRBV7-2 to TRBJ1-5, with TRBD1 as a possible D gene (5 bases). Germline assignment: CDR1 SGHTA and CDR2 FQGNSA. This CDR3 has 17 amino acids. V was pared by 1 base and J by 3 bases, with 16 bases between. For the CDR3, the DNA is TGTGCCAGCAGCTTAGTAGGGACTGGGGTTATCAATCAGCCCCAGCATTTT. Translated, it gives CASSLVGTGVINQPQHF.

This clone was picked up one time. This chain uses TRBV6-1 with TRBJ1-2; D ambiguous. Germline-derived CDR1 and CDR2 are MNHNS and SASEGT. Between the trimmed V and J ends, which lost 4 bases and 8 bases, there was a span of 20 bases. The CDR3 sequence is 15 residues long. CDR3 amino acids: CASSAQALTRYGYTF. In DNA form, the CDR3 reads TGTGCCAGCAGTGCACAAGCCCTAACTAGGTACGGCTACACCTTC.

V and J are TRBV6-6 and TRBJ1-6; 8 nucleotides agree with TRBD1. Germline CDR1 is MNHNY and CDR2 is SVGAGI (reference sequence). V lost 6 bases and J lost 8; bases outside the gene matches: 9. The CDR3 totals 15 residues. The CDR3 loop is CASRNGDRRDSPLHF. CDR3 nucleotides: TGTGCCAGCAGAAACGGGGACAGGAGAGATTCACCCCTCCACTTT.

The chain carries TRBV11-2 and TRBJ1-4; possible D gene TRBD1, 6 bases. CDR3 length: 13 residues. Germline V lookup: CDR1 SGHAT, CDR2 FQNNGV. V lost 5 bases, J lost 8 bases, and 12 bases lay in between. The CDR3 sequence: CASSLIGGEKLFF. The CDR3 DNA is TGTGCCAGCAGCCTTATCGGGGGCGAAAAACTGTTTTTT.

The gene calls are TRBV25-1 and TRBJ1-3, with unresolved D. The CDR3 is 11 residues long. Germline assignment: CDR1 MGHDK and CDR2 SYGVNS. The V gene lost 10 bases and the J gene lost 1 base, with 5 bases spanning the gap. The CDR3 region is CATGSGNTIYF. CDR3 nucleotide sequence: TGTGCCACAGGTTCTGGAAACACCATATATTTT.

The table lists this clone with a count of one. This chain uses TRBV5-1 with TRBJ1-1; D ambiguous. Between the trimmed V and J ends, which lost 6 bases and 5 bases, there was a span of 17 bases. CDR1 and CDR2 (germline): SGHRS, YFSETQ. The length of the CDR3 is 14 residues. The CDR3 DNA is TGCGCCAGCACCCTGGGGTCCCTTATGACTGAAGCTTTCTTT. As protein: CASTLGSLMTEAFF. Combining the CDR3 with reference TRBV5-1 and TRBJ1-1 gives the whole variable domain KAGVTQTPRYLIKTRGQQVTLSCSPISGHRSVSWYQQTPGQGLQFLFEYFSETQRNKGNFPGRFSGRQFSNSRSEMNVSTLELGDSALYLCASTLGSLMTEAFFGQGTRLTVV.

V usage is TRBV15 and J usage is TRBJ1-4, with D possibly being TRBD1 (5 bases). The CDR3 runs 15 residues. Germline-derived CDR1 and CDR2 are LNHNV and YYDKDF (reference sequence). V was pared by 1 base and J by 4 bases, with 10 bases between. CDR3: CATSRGIGGNEKLFF. In DNA, the CDR3 is TGTGCCACCAGCAGAGGAATCGGGGGTAATGAAAAACTGTTTTTT.

This chain uses TRBV10-3 with TRBJ1-2; D remains unclear. This CDR3 has 14 residues. The V gene's germline CDR1 is ENHRY and CDR2 SYGVKD. Trimming removed 7 bases at V and 11 bases at J, with 23 bases between. This CDR3 reads CAITTPDPWLGYTF. In DNA form, the CDR3 reads TGTGCCATCACCACACCGGATCCCTGGCTTGGGTACACCTTC.

This chain connects TRBV4-1 to TRBJ2-1; 7 bases map to TRBD2. The CDR3 length is 17 residues. The V gene's germline CDR1 is MGHRA and CDR2 YSYEKL. V trimming: 0 bases; J trimming: 9 bases; junction bases outside the gene matches: 14. CDR3: CASSQEGEGGADGEQFF. The CDR3 DNA sequence: TGCGCCAGCAGCCAAGAGGGGGAGGGAGGTGCTGATGGTGAGCAGTTCTTC.

The CDR3 DNA is TGTGCCGCGAGTAGGGACATGCACACTGAAGCTTTCTTT. This gives the protein CAASRDMHTEAFF. The V gene is TRBV9, the J gene TRBJ1-1; D might be TRBD1 (6 bases). Trimming shortened V by 10 bases and J by 3 bases, and 16 bases separated the two germline ends. The CDR3 consists of 13 residues. Germline assignment: CDR1 SGDLS and CDR2 YYNGEE. The variable domain in full, with the rest retrieved from reference TRBV9 and TRBJ1-1, is DSGVTQTPKHLITATGQRVTLRCSPRSGDLSVYWYQQSLDQGLQFLIQYYNGEERAKGNILERFSAQQFPDLHSELNLSSLELGDSALYFCAASRDMHTEAFFGQGTRLTVV.

This clone appeared a single time. The gene calls are TRBV2 and TRBJ2-2, with TRBD1 as a possible D gene (6 bases). Trimming shortened V by 6 bases and J by 4 bases, and 18 bases separated the two germline ends. The CDR3 contains 16 residues. Germline CDR1 is SNHLY and CDR2 is FYNNEI. The CDR3 loop reads CASRDLQGRSTGELFF. CDR3 nucleotide sequence: TGTGCCAGCAGGGACCTACAGGGTCGGAGCACCGGGGAGCTGTTTTTT.

The chain joins TRBV7-8 to TRBJ1-5, with 8 bases aligning to TRBD1. J was trimmed by 6 bases and V by 0 bases; bases with no gene match: 4. CDR3 length: 15 residues. Per the germline V gene, CDR1 is SGHVS and CDR2 is FQNEAQ. The CDR3 reads CASSLAMQGAQPQHF. CDR3 nucleotide sequence: TGTGCCAGCAGCTTAGCCATGCAGGGGGCTCAGCCCCAGCATTTT.

The rearrangement uses TRBV7-2 and TRBJ1-6; D gene ambiguous. CDR3 length equals 13 residues. Deletions cut 10 bases from V and 6 bases from J, with 13 bases between. The germline V gene has CDR1 SGHTA and CDR2 FQGNSA. The DNA of the CDR3 is TGTGCCAACAAGGAACGTGGTAATTCACCCCTCCACTTT. Its protein product is CANKERGNSPLHF.

The chain links TRBV11-3 to TRBJ2-2; a possible D gene is TRBD1 (6 bases). Germline V gene sequence: CDR1 SGHNT, CDR2 YENEEA. V lost 0 bases and J lost 2, with 10 bases in between. The CDR3 totals 16 residues. In nucleotides, the CDR3 is TGTGCCAGCAGCTTAGAAACCAGGGGCAACACCGGGGAGCTGTTTTTT. Its protein is CASSLETRGNTGELFF.

This chain links TRBV7-2 with TRBJ2-7, with TRBD1 identical over 7 bases. V was clipped by 7 bases and J by 7 bases; unmatched bases: 13. CDR1 and CDR2 from the germline V gene are SGHTA and FQGNSA. The CDR3 has 14 residues. CDR3 bases: TGTGCCAGCACCTCCGGGACAGTTCTCCTGGAGCAGTACTTC. Amino acid sequence: CASTSGTVLLEQYF. The whole variable domain, filled in from reference TRBV7-2 and TRBJ2-7, reads GAGVSQSPSNKVTEKGKDVELRCDPISGHTALYWYRQSLGQGLEFLIYFQGNSAPDKSGLPSDRFSAERTGGSVSTLTIQRTQQEDSAVYLCASTSGTVLLEQYFGPGTRLTVT.

The chain joins TRBV7-6 to TRBJ1-5, with a possible D match to TRBD1 (6 bases). The CDR3 is made up of 15 amino acids. Germline CDR1 SGHVS, CDR2 FNYEAQ. Deletions cut 1 base from V and 3 bases from J, with 10 bases between. CDR3 amino acids: CASSLEDRINQPQHF. The CDR3 DNA reads TGTGCCAGCAGCTTAGAAGACAGGATCAATCAGCCCCAGCATTTT.

The chain recombines TRBV5-4 with TRBJ1-1, with TRBD1 matching over 9 bases. V shed 4 bases, J shed 1 base, and the junction held 5 bases outside the gene matches. The CDR3 runs to 15 residues. Germline V gene data show CDR1 as SGHNT and CDR2 as YYREEE (reference sequence). The CDR3 spells CASSTWDRENTEAFF. The CDR3 DNA reads TGTGCCAGCAGCACTTGGGACAGGGAGAACACTGAAGCTTTCTTT. Full variable domain (remainder filled in from reference TRBV5-4 and TRBJ1-1): ETGVTQSPTHLIKTRGQQVTLRCSSQSGHNTVSWYQQALGQGPQFIFQYYREEENGRGNFPPRFSGLQFPNYSSELNVNALELDDSALYLCASSTWDRENTEAFFGQGTRLTVV.

The chain has TRBV6-1 and TRBJ1-2; tentatively, D is TRBD1 (5 bases). The CDR3 sequence is 13 residues long. From germline, CDR1 is MNHNS and CDR2 SASEGT. The V end was cut by 6 bases, the J end by 7 bases, with 15 bases between. The CDR3 reads CASREGRAIGYTF. The CDR3 coding sequence is TGTGCCAGCAGGGAGGGACGGGCAATTGGCTACACCTTC.

V is TRBV5-1 and J is TRBJ2-5; TRBD1 matches at 8 bases. The CDR3 spans 15 residues. With V trimmed by 4 bases and J by 4 bases, 9 bases remained unmatched. The V gene's germline CDR1 is SGHRS and CDR2 YFSETQ. The CDR3 spells CASSPTAGGLETQYF. The CDR3 DNA sequence: TGCGCCAGCAGCCCGACGGCAGGGGGCTTAGAGACCCAGTACTTC.

The rearrangement uses TRBV4-1 and TRBJ2-7; 8 bases agree with TRBD2. The length of the CDR3 is 12 residues. V shed 7 bases, J shed 9 bases, and the junction held 8 bases outside the gene matches. Germline lookup yields CDR1 MGHRA and CDR2 YSYEKL. CDR3 DNA sequence: TGCGCCAGCATCCGAGCGGGGGCCAGGCAGTACTTC. Amino acid sequence: CASIRAGARQYF.

The V call is TRBV27, the J call TRBJ1-2; D is uncertain. Germline CDR1 is MNHEY and CDR2 is SMNVEV (reference sequence). This CDR3 is built from 17 residues. V shed 0 bases and J shed 0 bases, with 14 bases lying between them. The CDR3 region has the DNA TGTGCCAGCAGTTTATCGCTGAGCCGGACGACTAACTATGGCTACACCTTC. Encoded protein: CASSLSLSRTTNYGYTF.

The chain is built from TRBV2 and TRBJ2-5; D gene unclear. CDR3 length equals 15 residues. The V end lost 4 bases, the J end lost 1 base, and 13 bases lay between the germline ends. In germline, CDR1 is SNHLY, CDR2 FYNNEI. CDR3 in DNA: TGTGCCAGCAGTGGGCAGGTTCTCCCCCAAGAGACCCAGTACTTC. Its protein is CASSGQVLPQETQYF.

The V and J genes are TRBV11-2 and TRBJ1-2; 7 bases are a match to TRBD1. J gave up 7 bases and V 3 bases, and 14 bases lay outside the gene matches. Germline CDR1 is SGHAT and CDR2 is FQNNGV. CDR3 size: 16 residues. Here the CDR3 DNA reads TGTGCCAGCAGCTTTAGCTTCCCGAACAGGGGATCTGGCTACACCTTC. It yields the protein CASSFSFPNRGSGYTF.

For the CDR3, the DNA is TGTGCCAGCAGGCGGGTACAGGGGGCTTACAATGAGCAGTTCTTC. Its translation: CASRRVQGAYNEQFF. The J gene is TRBJ2-1, the V gene TRBV27; 9 bases are shared with TRBD1. Germline lookup yields CDR1 MNHEY and CDR2 SMNVEV (reference sequence). V lost 6 bases and J lost 4; bases outside the gene matches: 7. The CDR3 totals 15 residues.

CDR3 loop: CASSPGAHEQYF. The DNA for the CDR3 is TGTGCCAGCTCACCCGGGGCCCACGAGCAGTACTTC. The V call is TRBV18, the J call TRBJ2-7, with D possibly being TRBD1 or TRBD2 (5 bases each). Germline V gene lookup returns CDR1 KGHSH and CDR2 LQKENI. With 3 bases removed from V and 5 bases from J, the gap between germline ends came to 8 bases. This CDR3 is built from 12 residues.

V usage is TRBV9 and J usage is TRBJ2-2, with 8 bases identical to TRBD2. J lost 6 bases, V lost 0 bases, and 4 bases had no gene match. The CDR3 loop spans 15 amino acids. Looked up from germline, CDR1 is SGDLS and CDR2 is YYNGEE. CDR3: CASSVGTSNPGELFF. CDR3 sequence (DNA): TGTGCCAGCAGCGTAGGGACTAGCAACCCCGGGGAGCTGTTTTTT.

The chain employs TRBV12-5 and TRBJ1-3; the D is unclear. The CDR3 contains 15 residues. CDR1 and CDR2 from the germline V gene are LGHNT and FRNRAP. V was pared by 1 base and J by 0 bases, with 7 bases between. As DNA, the CDR3 is TGTGCTAGTGGTTTGGGGGATCACTCTGGAAACACCATATATTTT. This translates into CASGLGDHSGNTIYF.